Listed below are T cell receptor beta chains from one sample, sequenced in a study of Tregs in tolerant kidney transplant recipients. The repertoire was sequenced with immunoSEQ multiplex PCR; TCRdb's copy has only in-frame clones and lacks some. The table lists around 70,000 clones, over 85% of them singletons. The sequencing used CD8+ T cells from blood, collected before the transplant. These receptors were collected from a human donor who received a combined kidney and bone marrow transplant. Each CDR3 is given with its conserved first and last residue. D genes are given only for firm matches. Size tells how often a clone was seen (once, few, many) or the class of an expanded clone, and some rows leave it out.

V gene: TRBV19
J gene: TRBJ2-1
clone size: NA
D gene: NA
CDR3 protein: CASKGPSHPLDEQFF
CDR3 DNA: TGTGCCAGTAAGGGCCCTAGCCACCCTCTCGATGAGCAGTTCTTC

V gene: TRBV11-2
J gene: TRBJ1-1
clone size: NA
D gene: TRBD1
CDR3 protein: CASRQTTDRVGPEAFF
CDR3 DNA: TGTGCCAGCAGGCAAACCACGGACAGGGTAGGTCCTGAAGCTTTCTTT

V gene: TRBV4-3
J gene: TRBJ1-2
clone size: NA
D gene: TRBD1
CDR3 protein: CASSQDGTGVDYGYTF
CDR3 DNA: TGCGCCAGCAGCCAAGATGGTACAGGGGTTGACTATGGCTACACCTTC

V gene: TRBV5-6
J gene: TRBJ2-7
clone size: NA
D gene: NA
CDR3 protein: CASSARTGRYYEQYF
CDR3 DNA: TGTGCCAGCAGCGCGCGAACGGGGAGGTACTACGAGCAGTACTTC

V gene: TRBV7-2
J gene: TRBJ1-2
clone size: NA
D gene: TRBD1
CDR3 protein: CASSLGTGTSLVYGYTF
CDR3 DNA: TGTGCCAGCAGCTTAGGGACAGGGACCTCTCTAGTCTATGGCTACACCTTC

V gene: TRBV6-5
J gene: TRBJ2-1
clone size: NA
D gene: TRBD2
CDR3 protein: CASRLAGRYNEQFF
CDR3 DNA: TGTGCCAGCAGGCTAGCGGGGAGGTACAATGAGCAGTTCTTC

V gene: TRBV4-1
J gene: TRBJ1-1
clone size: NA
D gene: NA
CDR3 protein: CASSHSRDTFNTEAFF
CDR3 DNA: TGCGCCAGCAGCCATAGCCGGGACACCTTTAACACTGAAGCTTTCTTT

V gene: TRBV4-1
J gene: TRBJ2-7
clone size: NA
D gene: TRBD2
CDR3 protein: CASSLSGAYEQYF
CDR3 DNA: TGCGCCAGCAGCCTTAGCGGGGCCTACGAGCAGTACTTC

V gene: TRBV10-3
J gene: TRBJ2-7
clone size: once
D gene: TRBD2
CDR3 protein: CATSMGLAGESSYEQYF
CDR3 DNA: TGTGCCACCTCGATGGGACTAGCGGGAGAGAGCTCCTACGAGCAGTACTTC

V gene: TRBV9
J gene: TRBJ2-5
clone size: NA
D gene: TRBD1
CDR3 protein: CASSVGTVSQETQYF
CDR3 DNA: TGTGCCAGCAGCGTTGGGACAGTCTCCCAAGAGACCCAGTACTTC

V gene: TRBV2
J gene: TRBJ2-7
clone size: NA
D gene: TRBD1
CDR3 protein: CASAYPGQRYEQYF
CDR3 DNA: TGTGCCAGCGCCTACCCGGGACAGAGGTACGAGCAGTACTTC

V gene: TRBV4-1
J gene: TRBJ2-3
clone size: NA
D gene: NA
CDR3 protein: CASSQRVLARADTQYF
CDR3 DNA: TGCGCCAGCAGCCAAAGAGTTCTAGCGCGGGCAGATACGCAGTATTTT

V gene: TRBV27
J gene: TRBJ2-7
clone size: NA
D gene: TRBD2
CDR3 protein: CASSLGTSFSEQYF
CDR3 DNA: TGTGCCAGCAGTTTGGGGACTAGCTTCAGCGAGCAGTACTTC

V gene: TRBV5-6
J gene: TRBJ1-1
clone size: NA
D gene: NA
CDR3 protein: CASSHGQPEAFF
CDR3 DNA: TGTGCCAGCAGCCACGGACAGCCTGAAGCTTTCTTT

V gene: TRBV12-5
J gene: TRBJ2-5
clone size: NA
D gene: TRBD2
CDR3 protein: CASGFSAGAVETQYF
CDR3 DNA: TGTGCTAGTGGTTTTTCAGCGGGGGCCGTGGAGACCCAGTACTTC

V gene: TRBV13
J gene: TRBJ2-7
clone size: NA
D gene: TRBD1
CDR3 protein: CASSLYTGAARYEQYF
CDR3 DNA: TGTGCCAGCAGCCTTTATACAGGGGCCGCCAGGTACGAGCAGTACTTC

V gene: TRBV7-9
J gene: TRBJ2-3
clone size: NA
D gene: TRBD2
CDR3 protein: CASIPAGVADTQYF
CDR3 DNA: TGTGCCAGCATCCCCGCGGGGGTCGCAGATACGCAGTATTTT

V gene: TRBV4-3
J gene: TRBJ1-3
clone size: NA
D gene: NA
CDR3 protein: CASSQDRDTSGNTIYF
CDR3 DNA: TGCGCCAGCAGCCAAGATCGGGACACCTCTGGAAACACCATATATTTT

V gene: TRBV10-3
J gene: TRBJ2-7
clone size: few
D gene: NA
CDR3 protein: CAISVALPSYEQYF
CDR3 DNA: TGTGCCATCAGTGTAGCGTTGCCTTCCTACGAGCAGTACTTC

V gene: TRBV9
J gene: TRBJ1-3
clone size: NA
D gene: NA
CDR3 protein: CASSGQANTIYF
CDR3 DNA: TGTGCCAGCAGCGGACAGGCAAACACCATATATTTT

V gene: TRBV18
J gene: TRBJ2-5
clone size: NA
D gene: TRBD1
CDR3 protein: CASSIPRDRGLATQYF
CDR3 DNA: TGTGCCAGCTCTATTCCGCGGGACAGGGGGCTGGCGACCCAGTACTTC

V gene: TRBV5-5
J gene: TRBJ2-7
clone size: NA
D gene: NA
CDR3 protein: CASSYEIFPREQYF
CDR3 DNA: TGTGCCAGCAGCTATGAAATCTTTCCGCGCGAGCAGTACTTC

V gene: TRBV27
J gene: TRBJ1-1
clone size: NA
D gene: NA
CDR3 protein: CASSLSGGNTEAFF
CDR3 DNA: TGTGCCAGCAGTTTATCGGGGGGGAACACTGAAGCTTTCTTT

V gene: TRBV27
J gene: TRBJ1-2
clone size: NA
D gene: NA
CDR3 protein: CASSSQGIYGYTF
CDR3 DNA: TGTGCCAGCAGTTCCCAGGGTATCTATGGCTACACCTTC

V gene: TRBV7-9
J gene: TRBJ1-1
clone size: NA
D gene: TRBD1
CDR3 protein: CASSSVGQGFTEAFF
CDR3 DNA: TGTGCCAGCAGCTCAGTTGGACAGGGCTTCACTGAAGCTTTCTTT

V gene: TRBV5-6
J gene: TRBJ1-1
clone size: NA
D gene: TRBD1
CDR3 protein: CASSLAGTEATEAFF
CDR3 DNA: TGTGCCAGCAGCTTGGCAGGGACAGAGGCCACTGAAGCTTTCTTT

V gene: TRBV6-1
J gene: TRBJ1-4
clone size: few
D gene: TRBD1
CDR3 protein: CASSVQGNSEKLFF
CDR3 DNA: TGTGCCAGCAGCGTACAGGGGAATTCGGAAAAACTGTTTTTT

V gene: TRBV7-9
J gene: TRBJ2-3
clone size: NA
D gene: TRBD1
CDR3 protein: CASSLVTGGTDTQYF
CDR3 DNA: TGTGCCAGCAGCTTGGTGACAGGGGGTACAGATACGCAGTATTTT

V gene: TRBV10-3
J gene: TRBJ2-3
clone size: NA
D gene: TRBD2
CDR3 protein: CASLAGYTDTQYF
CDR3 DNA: TGTGCCAGCCTAGCGGGGTACACAGATACGCAGTATTTT

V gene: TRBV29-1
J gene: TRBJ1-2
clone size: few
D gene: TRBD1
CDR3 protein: CSVLSGTGSYGYTF
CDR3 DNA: TGCAGCGTGCTATCCGGGACAGGCTCCTATGGCTACACCTTC

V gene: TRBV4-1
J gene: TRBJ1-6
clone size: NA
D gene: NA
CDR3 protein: CASSQFPFGVIDSPLHF
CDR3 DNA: TGCGCCAGCAGCCAATTTCCTTTCGGGGTCATCGATTCACCCCTCCACTTT

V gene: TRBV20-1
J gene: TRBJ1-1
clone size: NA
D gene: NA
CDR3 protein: CSASSTEAFF
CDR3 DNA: TGCAGTGCTAGTTCTACTGAAGCTTTCTTT

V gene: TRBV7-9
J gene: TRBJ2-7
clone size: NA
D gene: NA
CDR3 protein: CASSLVEIPYEQYF
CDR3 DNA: TGTGCCAGCAGCTTAGTAGAGATCCCCTACGAGCAGTACTTC

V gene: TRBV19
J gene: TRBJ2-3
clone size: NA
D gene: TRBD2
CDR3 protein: CASGLAGGPPDTQYF
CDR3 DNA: TGTGCCAGTGGACTAGCGGGGGGGCCCCCAGATACGCAGTATTTT

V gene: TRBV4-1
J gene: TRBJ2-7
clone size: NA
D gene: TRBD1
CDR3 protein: CASSPQGRSYEQYF
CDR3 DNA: TGCGCCAGCAGCCCACAGGGGCGCTCCTACGAGCAGTACTTC

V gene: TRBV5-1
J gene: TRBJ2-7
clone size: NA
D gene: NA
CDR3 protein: CASSLQGEQYF
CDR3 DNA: TGCGCCAGCAGCCTACAGGGTGAGCAGTACTTC

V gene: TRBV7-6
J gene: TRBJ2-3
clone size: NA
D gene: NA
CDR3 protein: CASSLSPSLGVDTQYF
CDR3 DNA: TGTGCCAGCAGCTTATCCCCTAGCTTAGGTGTAGATACGCAGTATTTT

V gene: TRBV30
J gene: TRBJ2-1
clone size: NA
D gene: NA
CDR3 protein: CAWSYAGEQFF
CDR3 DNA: TGTGCCTGGAGTTACGCGGGGGAGCAGTTCTTC

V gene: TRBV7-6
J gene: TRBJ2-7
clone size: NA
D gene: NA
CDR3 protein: CASSPGTYEQYF
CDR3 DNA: TGTGCCAGCAGCCCGGGGACCTACGAGCAGTACTTC

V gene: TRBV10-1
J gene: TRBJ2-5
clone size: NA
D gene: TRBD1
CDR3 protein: CASSEGDSNLQETQYF
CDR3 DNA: TGCGCCAGCAGTGAGGGGGACAGCAACCTGCAAGAGACCCAGTACTTC

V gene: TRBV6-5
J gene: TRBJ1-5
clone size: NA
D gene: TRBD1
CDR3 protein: CASSSQGGNQPQHF
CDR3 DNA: TGTGCCAGCAGTTCCCAGGGGGGCAATCAGCCCCAGCATTTT

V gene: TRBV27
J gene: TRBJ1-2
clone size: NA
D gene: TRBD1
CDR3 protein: CASSLYRGSNYGYTF
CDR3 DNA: TGTGCCAGCAGTCTATACAGGGGGTCCAACTATGGCTACACCTTC

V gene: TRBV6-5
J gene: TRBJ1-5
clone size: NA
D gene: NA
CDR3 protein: CASSETGQNQPQHF
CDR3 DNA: TGTGCCAGCAGTGAAACAGGCCAGAATCAGCCCCAGCATTTT

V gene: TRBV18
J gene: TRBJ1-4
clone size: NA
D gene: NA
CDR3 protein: CASSPPLGVDEKLFF
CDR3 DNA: TGTGCCAGCTCACCACCGCTAGGGGTGGATGAAAAACTGTTTTTT

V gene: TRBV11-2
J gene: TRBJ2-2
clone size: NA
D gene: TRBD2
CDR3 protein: CASSSRGLAEPGTGELFF
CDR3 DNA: TGTGCCAGCAGCTCACGGGGACTAGCGGAACCAGGCACCGGGGAGCTGTTTTTT

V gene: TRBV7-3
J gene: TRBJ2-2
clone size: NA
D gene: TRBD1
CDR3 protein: CASSLMGQGNTGELFF
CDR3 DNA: TGTGCCAGCAGCTTAATGGGACAGGGGAACACCGGGGAGCTGTTTTTT

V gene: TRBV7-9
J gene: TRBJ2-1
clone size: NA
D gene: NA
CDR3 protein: CASSLVISSDEQFF
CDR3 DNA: TGTGCCAGCAGCTTAGTCATATCGTCGGATGAGCAGTTCTTC

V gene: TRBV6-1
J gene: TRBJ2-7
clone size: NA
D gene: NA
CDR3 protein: CASSEHAGYSYEQYF
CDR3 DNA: TGTGCCAGCAGTGAACATGCGGGTTATTCCTACGAGCAGTACTTC

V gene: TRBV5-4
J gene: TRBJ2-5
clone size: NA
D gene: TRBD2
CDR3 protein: CASSYDERLAEQETQYF
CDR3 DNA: TGTGCCAGCAGCTATGACGAAAGACTAGCGGAGCAAGAGACCCAGTACTTC

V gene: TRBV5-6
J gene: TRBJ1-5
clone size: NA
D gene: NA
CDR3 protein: CASSLAHGSNQPQHF
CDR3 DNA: TGTGCCAGCAGCTTGGCTCACGGTAGCAATCAGCCCCAGCATTTT

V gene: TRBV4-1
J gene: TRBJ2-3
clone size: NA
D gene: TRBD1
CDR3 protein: CASSQEQGFTDTQYF
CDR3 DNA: TGCGCCAGCAGCCAGGAACAGGGGTTCACAGATACGCAGTATTTT

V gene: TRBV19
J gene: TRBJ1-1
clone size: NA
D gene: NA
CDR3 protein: CASKALPTGMTEAFF
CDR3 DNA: TGTGCCAGTAAGGCCCTCCCAACAGGGATGACTGAAGCTTTCTTT

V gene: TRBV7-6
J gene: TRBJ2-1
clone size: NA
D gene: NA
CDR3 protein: CASSLDPSSYNEQFF
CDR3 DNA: TGTGCCAGCAGCTTAGACCCGAGCTCCTACAATGAGCAGTTCTTC

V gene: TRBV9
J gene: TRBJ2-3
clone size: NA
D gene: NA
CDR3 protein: CASSSSDTQYF
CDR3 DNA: TGTGCCAGCAGCTCTTCAGATACGCAGTATTTT